These T cell receptor beta chains were read from a single sample in a study of T cells expressing NK-cell markers. TCRdb re-analyzed the 5' RACE reads; it lists each CDR3 protein once, without DNA. The sample has roughly 150,000 distinct CDR3 sequences, and its top ten clones hold 15% to 20%. Sequenced: blood T cells: a sorted CD56 or NKG2C T cell subset, CD4+ or CD8+ T cells, or bulk PBMC T cells (not recorded which). Source of these receptors: a woman between 18 and 75 years old in good health. Both conserved end residues are part of each CDR3.

J: TRBJ2-7; V: TRBV20-1; CDR3: CSAGAAGGHEQYF
J: TRBJ1-5; V: TRBV5-1; CDR3: CASSLGTGKGQPQHF
J: TRBJ2-1; V: TRBV30; CDR3: CAWRREYSEQFF
J: TRBJ2-3; V: TRBV2; CDR3: CASSGRVGDTQYF
J: TRBJ2-7; V: TRBV5-6; CDR3: CASSLGLASSYEQYF
J: TRBJ2-4; V: TRBV6-1; CDR3: CATSGGEWAKNIQYF
J: TRBJ1-5; V: TRBV20-1; CDR3: CSASAFYDLGNQPQHF
J: TRBJ2-1; V: TRBV12-3/TRBV12-4; CDR3: CASSLRGGSYNEQFF
J: TRBJ2-7; V: TRBV28; CDR3: CASRDRAGSPKFYEQYF
J: TRBJ2-3; V: TRBV7-6; CDR3: CASSLALTATSSTDTQYF
J: TRBJ2-1; V: TRBV7-9; CDR3: CASSLAVASGRYEQFF
J: TRBJ2-6; V: TRBV12-3/TRBV12-4; CDR3: CASSLYQGGSGANVLTF
J: TRBJ2-5; V: TRBV27; CDR3: CASSLRGTLSTGETQYF
J: TRBJ1-2; V: TRBV20-1; CDR3: CRAGTGVLAANYGYTF
J: TRBJ1-5; V: TRBV6-1; CDR3: CASKLTGSSNQPQHF
J: TRBJ1-1; V: TRBV7-2; CDR3: CASSFRGVEPAFF
J: TRBJ1-2; V: TRBV20-1; CDR3: CSARHTGGYGYTF
J: TRBJ1-2; V: TRBV6-1; CDR3: CASRADNYGYTF
J: TRBJ1-2; V: TRBV27; CDR3: CASSLRGTGDYGYTF
J: TRBJ1-2; V: TRBV12-3/TRBV12-4; CDR3: CASSNRDRGYYGYTF
J: TRBJ2-2; V: TRBV19; CDR3: CASTRGSEDTGELFF
J: TRBJ2-1; V: TRBV3-1; CDR3: CASSQVVGRVNIYNEQFF
J: TRBJ1-1; V: TRBV12-3/TRBV12-4; CDR3: CASSPYREVMNTEAFF
J: TRBJ1-2; V: TRBV2; CDR3: CASSPTDPGGFYGYTF
J: TRBJ2-7; V: TRBV4-2; CDR3: CASSLERGDYEQYF
J: TRBJ2-5; V: TRBV5-1; CDR3: CASSRRQDHQETQYF
J: TRBJ2-5; V: TRBV3-1; CDR3: CASSPALGLASKTQYF
J: TRBJ2-3; V: TRBV5-1; CDR3: CASSPGLAGDRDTQYF
J: TRBJ2-5; V: TRBV20-1; CDR3: CSATPTEVAGDQETQYF
J: TRBJ1-1; V: TRBV10-3; CDR3: CAISSTQGGGHTEAFF
J: TRBJ2-1; V: TRBV5-1; CDR3: CASSYGTSGSSYNEQFF
J: TRBJ2-1; V: TRBV2; CDR3: CASSPLERGKQFF
J: TRBJ1-2; V: TRBV7-2; CDR3: CASSPTWGNNYGYTF
J: TRBJ1-5; V: TRBV6-1; CDR3: CASSGRTGDQPQHF
J: TRBJ1-6; V: TRBV19; CDR3: CASRQGGRSSYNSPLHF
J: TRBJ2-4; V: TRBV30; CDR3: CAGTGGAKNIQYF
J: TRBJ2-1; V: TRBV29-1; CDR3: CSVGVTSGRGNEQFF
J: TRBJ2-5; V: TRBV5-1; CDR3: CASRPGVKQETQYF
J: TRBJ2-1; V: TRBV4-1; CDR3: CASSQAFRSYNEQFF
J: TRBJ2-3; V: TRBV11-3; CDR3: CASSLGSGLSSDTQYF
J: TRBJ2-2; V: TRBV15; CDR3: CATSAATRSGELFF
J: TRBJ2-3; V: TRBV24-1; CDR3: CATSGREALTDTQYF
J: TRBJ2-1; V: TRBV5-1; CDR3: CASSLETGLAGLNEQFF
J: TRBJ2-1; V: TRBV6-5; CDR3: CASTSFDNEQFF
J: TRBJ1-5; V: TRBV11-2; CDR3: CASSRDTFRGQPQHF
J: TRBJ1-3; V: TRBV30; CDR3: CAWSETGVTTIYF
J: TRBJ2-1; V: TRBV4-2; CDR3: CASSQDTAEGSGRNEQFF
J: TRBJ2-7; V: TRBV7-2; CDR3: CASSDPPHYEQYF
J: TRBJ2-3; V: TRBV29-1; CDR3: CSAPGSGGRAGGDTQYF
J: TRBJ1-3; V: TRBV10-3; CDR3: CAINPTGTISGNTIYF